One and the same sample provided the 3 T cell receptor beta chains below, sequenced in a study of T cells after yellow fever vaccination. From the 5' RACE reads, TCRdb called clonotypes with MiXCR, one entry per CDR3 protein. The sample holds fewer than 400,000 distinct CDR3 sequences, roughly 6.2% seen once. The sample here was PBMCs, taken 5 days after the yellow fever booster vaccination. The receptors derive from a man aged 30 to 45 who received the YFV17D yellow fever vaccine.

This clonotype was seen a handful of times. V is TRBV5-1 and J is TRBJ2-7; possible D gene TRBD1, 6 bases. Trimming removed 7 bases at V and 2 bases at J, with 19 bases between. Germline-derived CDR1 and CDR2 are SGHRS and YFSETQ. The CDR3 sequence is 15 residues long. In DNA form, the CDR3 reads TGCGCCAGCCGGGACCCTGAGACAGGCGCCTACGAGCAGTACTTC. Translating it yields CASRDPETGAYEQYF.

This chain links TRBV6-5 with TRBJ2-1; D unresolved. From germline, CDR1 is MNHEY and CDR2 SVGAGI. This CDR3 has 15 amino acids. V lost 1 base to trimming and J lost 6 bases, with 13 bases between them. CDR3 sequence reads: CASSYFYQSLNEQFF. The CDR3 nucleotides read TGTGCCAGCAGTTACTTCTATCAGTCGCTCAATGAGCAGTTCTTC.

CDR3 sequence reads: CASSPPRGNTEAFF. CDR3 in DNA: TGTGCCAGCTCACCCCCTAGAGGGAACACTGAAGCTTTCTTT. The chain is built from TRBV18 and TRBJ1-1; D is ambiguous. V lost 3 bases and J lost 1, with 9 bases in between. Per the germline V gene, CDR1 is KGHSH and CDR2 is LQKENI. This CDR3 is 14 amino acids long.